A selection of T cell receptor beta chains follows, all from one sample in a study of a mutant IDH1 vaccine in newly diagnosed glioma. TCRdb's table, derived via immunoSEQ multiplex PCR, lists solely in-frame clones and lacks some. The sample shows about 59,000 clones, over 80% of them seen only once. Antigens of these TCRs are unknown. The starting material was PBMCs, obtained from a glioma patient whose treatment included an IDH1 peptide vaccine. The receptors come from a man aged 25 to 40 with glioma. Both conserved end residues are part of each CDR3. D genes are given only for firm matches. Size is stated for part of the rows, as once, few or many counts, or as a class when the clone is expanded.

CDR3 length	clone size	V gene	J gene	D gene	CDR3 protein	CDR3 DNA
16	.	TRBV19	TRBJ2-4	.	CASAPRRDSAKNIQYF	TGTGCCAGTGCTCCTAGAAGGGACTCAGCCAAAAACATTCAGTACTTC
16	few	TRBV28	TRBJ1-6	.	CASSRIADGENSPLHF	TGTGCCAGCAGCCGGATCGCGGACGGGGAAAATTCACCCCTCCACTTT
13	.	TRBV6-5	TRBJ1-2	.	CASSPGINYGYTF	TGTGCCAGCAGCCCAGGGATTAACTATGGCTACACCTTC
14	.	TRBV7-6	TRBJ2-5	.	CASSSILSQETQYF	TGTGCCAGCAGCTCGATCTTATCACAAGAGACCCAGTACTTC
15	.	TRBV4-1	TRBJ2-7	.	CASSQVEGGAYEQYF	TGCGCCAGCAGCCAGGTGGAGGGGGGGGCCTACGAGCAGTACTTC
14	.	TRBV28	TRBJ2-7	TRBD1	CASKTGGRFSEQYF	TGTGCCAGCAAAACAGGGGGACGGTTCAGCGAGCAGTACTTC
15	.	TRBV4-1	TRBJ2-7	TRBD1	CASSQEDRGFYEQYF	TGCGCCAGCAGCCAAGAAGACAGGGGGTTCTACGAGCAGTACTTC
15	.	TRBV6-6	TRBJ1-3	.	CASTVTGDSGNTIYF	TGTGCCAGCACCGTGACAGGTGACTCTGGAAACACCATATATTTT
12	.	TRBV27	TRBJ2-1	.	CASTYRGNQQFF	TGTGCCAGCACTTATCGGGGCAACCAGCAGTTCTTC
14	.	TRBV6-5	TRBJ1-2	TRBD1	CASSVGTGLDGYTF	TGTGCCAGCAGCGTGGGGACAGGGTTAGATGGCTACACCTTC
15	.	TRBV4-1	TRBJ2-7	.	CASSQVSVAGYEQYF	TGCGCCAGCAGCCAAGTTTCGGTGGCTGGGTACGAGCAGTACTTC
15	.	TRBV27	TRBJ1-5	.	CASSPGRAVFMPQHF	TGTGCCAGCAGTCCTGGACGGGCCGTGTTTATGCCCCAGCATTTT
14	.	TRBV30	TRBJ1-2	TRBD1	CAGRTSGQGYGYTF	TGTGCCGGAAGAACGTCGGGACAGGGCTATGGCTACACCTTC
13	.	TRBV6-1	TRBJ1-5	.	CASSGDSNQPQHF	TGTGCCAGCAGCGGAGATAGCAATCAGCCCCAGCATTTT
13	.	TRBV6-5	TRBJ1-1	.	CASGAYLNTEAFF	TGTGCCAGCGGGGCCTACTTGAACACTGAAGCTTTCTTT
9	.	TRBV6-1	TRBJ2-7	.	CASSEEGHF	TGTGCCAGCAGTGAAGAAGGGCACTTC
17	few	TRBV7-9	TRBJ1-4	.	CASSLVLSSISGEKLFF	TGTGCCAGCAGCTTAGTGCTCTCGTCGATCTCTGGAGAAAAACTGTTTTTT
13	.	TRBV5-5	TRBJ1-1	.	CASSLQVLTEAFF	TGTGCCAGCAGCTTGCAGGTTTTGACTGAAGCTTTCTTT
15	.	TRBV5-6	TRBJ2-4	TRBD1	CASSFRGLVKNIQYF	TGTGCCAGCAGCTTCAGGGGGCTAGTCAAAAACATTCAGTACTTC
18	.	TRBV27	TRBJ1-6	.	CASSLSGLGLLYNSPLHF	TGTGCCAGCAGTTTATCGGGATTGGGACTCCTGTATAATTCACCCCTCCACTTT
13	.	TRBV9	TRBJ2-5	.	CASSTRGQETQYF	TGTGCCAGCAGCACACGGGGTCAAGAGACCCAGTACTTC
13	.	TRBV30	TRBJ2-5	TRBD1	CACRKTGVETQYF	TGTGCCTGTCGAAAGACAGGGGTAGAGACCCAGTACTTC